One sample yielded the 2 T cell receptor beta chains listed below, sequenced in a study of cytomegalovirus exposure and HLA in healthy donors. With 60 Vbeta and 13 Jbeta primers, the PCR was carried out. Sequenced by immunoSEQ multiplex PCR; TCRdb stores in-frame clones only, minus some. The sample has under 200,000 clones, roughly 70% seen once. The sequencing input was PBMCs. Receptor source: a woman between 45 and 65 years old in good health and CMV-seropositive.

The chain links TRBV16 to TRBJ2-1, with D unclear. The CDR3 runs to 12 residues. Per germline, CDR1 KGHSY and CDR2 FQNENV. Trimming cost V 4 bases and J 12 bases, with 13 bases left between them. The CDR3 protein is CASSPSVVGQFF. The CDR3 nucleotides read TGTGCCAGCAGCCCTTCGGTCGTCGGGCAGTTCTTC.

The V call is TRBV7-9, the J call TRBJ1-1; 9 bases are shared with TRBD1. CDR3 length: 15 amino acids. Germline trimming cut 3 bases from V and 5 bases from J; bases unmatched to any gene: 7. Germline-derived CDR1 and CDR2 are SEHNR and FQNEAQ (reference sequence). The CDR3 DNA is TGTGCCAGCAGCTTCCCGGGGACAGGGATGACTGAAGCTTTCTTT. Its protein is CASSFPGTGMTEAFF.